This TCR beta chain is drawn from a study of blood T cell repertoires in COVID-19. Overall study context: Specimens from acute and convalescent COVID-19 originated in the United States, Italy and Spain. Sources were T cells, B-cell-depleted T cells, or PBMCs; the material itself was cDNA or gDNA.

In germline, CDR1 is SGHNT, CDR2 YYREEE (reference sequence). The CDR3 consists of 17 residues. V gave up 4 bases and J gave up 3 bases; unmatched junction bases: 8. Per the original methods: Reference gene primer amplification in the assay estimated nucleated cell counts. This table comes from immunoSEQ multiplex PCR, and its TCRdb copy is limited to in-frame clones, with some not included. V and J calls and clone size follow that table, whereas D and trimming were derived from the DNA. This table holds about 81,000 clones, more than 80% found once. The material sequenced was peripheral blood. The V and J genes are TRBV5-4 and TRBJ2-5, with TRBD2 identical over 14 bases. The clonotype originates from a human donor in a cohort sampled during active COVID-19. CDR3 sequence reads: CASSQHGLAGGEETQYF. For the CDR3, the DNA is TGTGCCAGCAGCCAACATGGACTAGCGGGGGGAGAAGAGACCCAGTACTTC.